This T cell receptor (beta chain) derives from a study of T cell repertoires in cytomegalovirus infection. Using its own MiXCR run on the reads, TCRdb lists one record per CDR3 protein. In the table there are about 740,000 distinct CDR3 sequences, about a third of which are singletons. This clonotype was picked up one time. Trimming removed 4 bases from V and 2 bases from J; junction bases left unmatched: 5. The CDR3 runs to 15 residues. The V gene's germline CDR1 is MGHRA and CDR2 YSYEKL. What was sequenced was PBMCs. V usage is TRBV4-1 and J usage is TRBJ2-7; TRBD2 matches 10 bases. The clonotype originates from a human donor in good health (CMV status not recorded). Some clones in this sample may be carry-over from other donors' samples. The CDR3 DNA reads as TGCGCCAGCAGCCCTCGTCTAGCGGGAGCCTACGAGCAGTACTTC. It encodes CASSPRLAGAYEQYF.